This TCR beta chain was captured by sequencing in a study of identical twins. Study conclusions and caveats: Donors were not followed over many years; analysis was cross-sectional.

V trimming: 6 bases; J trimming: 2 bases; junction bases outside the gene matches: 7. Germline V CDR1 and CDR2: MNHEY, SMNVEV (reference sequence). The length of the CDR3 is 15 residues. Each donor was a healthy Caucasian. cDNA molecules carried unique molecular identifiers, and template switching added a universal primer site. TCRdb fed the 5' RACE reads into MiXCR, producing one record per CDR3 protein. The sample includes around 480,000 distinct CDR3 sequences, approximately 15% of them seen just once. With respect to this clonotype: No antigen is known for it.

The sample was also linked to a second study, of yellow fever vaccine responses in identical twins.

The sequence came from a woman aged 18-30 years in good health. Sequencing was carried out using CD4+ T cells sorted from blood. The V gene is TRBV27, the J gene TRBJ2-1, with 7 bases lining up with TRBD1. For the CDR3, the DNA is TGTGCCAGCAGGGCCGGGACAGCGACCTACAATGAGCAGTTCTTC. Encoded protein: CASRAGTATYNEQFF.